The 20 T cell receptor beta chains listed next were all sequenced from one sample in a study of cytomegalovirus exposure and HLA in healthy donors. It was with 60 Vbeta and 13 Jbeta primers that the PCR ran. Assay used: immunoSEQ multiplex PCR; TCRdb lists only in-frame clones, some missing. Of 150,000 or so clones in the sample, over 65% were seen once. Specimen: PBMCs. All receptors derive from a man aged 35 to 55 in good health and CMV-seropositive.

This clone has just one count. V is TRBV5-4 and J is TRBJ2-1; the D is unclear. V lost 1 base and J lost 0, with 11 bases in between. CDR3 length: 16 amino acids. CDR1 and CDR2 (germline): SGHNT, YYREEE (reference sequence). CDR3 sequence (DNA): TGTGCCAGCAGCTTGAAGTCCCTGAGCTCCTACAATGAGCAGTTCTTC. It translates to CASSLKSLSSYNEQFF.

In DNA, the CDR3 is TGTGCCATCGCGGCCGCGGGAGGGTCCGCAGATACGCAGTATTTT. This sequence encodes CAIAAAGGSADTQYF. V usage is TRBV10-3 and J usage is TRBJ2-3, with 9 bases matching TRBD2. Germline CDR1 and CDR2: ENHRY and SYGVKD. This CDR3 region has 15 residues. J was trimmed by 4 bases and V by 8 bases; bases with no gene match: 10.

This clone was found once. The gene calls are TRBV11-1 and TRBJ2-1; D gene uncertain. V lost 6 bases and J lost 9, with 21 bases in between. Germline CDR1 SGHAT, CDR2 FQDESV (reference sequence). The length of the CDR3 is 15 residues. The CDR3 here is CASSLLGYKLTEQFF. The CDR3, as DNA: TGTGCCAGCAGTTTGCTAGGATACAAACTAACTGAGCAGTTCTTC.

This sequence joins TRBV19 and TRBJ2-1; 14 nucleotides align to TRBD2. The CDR3 runs to 17 residues. V trimming: 3 bases; J trimming: 5 bases; junction bases outside the gene matches: 6. Germline V gene sequence: CDR1 LNHDA, CDR2 SQIVND (reference sequence). The CDR3 here is CASSIMGLAGVDNEQFF. CDR3 nucleotide sequence: TGTGCCAGTAGTATTATGGGACTAGCGGGAGTCGACAATGAGCAGTTCTTC.

The rearrangement joins TRBV4-1 to TRBJ2-3; 11 positions agree with TRBD2. The CDR3 contains 16 residues. The germline CDR1 and CDR2 sequences are MGHRA and YSYEKL. V lost 1 base to trimming and J lost 4 bases; unmatched junction nucleotides: 4. Written as DNA, the CDR3 is TGCGCCAGCAGCCAAGTAACTAGCGGGAGTGCAGATACGCAGTATTTT. This codes for CASSQVTSGSADTQYF.

V and J are TRBV6-1 and TRBJ2-4; 8 bases are shared with TRBD1. The junction had 9 bases not matched to a gene; V was cut back by 3 bases and J by 2 bases. The CDR3 loop spans 17 amino acids. Germline-derived CDR1 and CDR2 are MNHNS and SASEGT. The chain's CDR3 is CASSDRQGAGTKNIQYF. CDR3 nucleotide sequence: TGTGCCAGCAGTGATCGCCAGGGGGCCGGGACCAAAAACATTCAGTACTTC.

This sequence joins TRBV2 and TRBJ2-7; TRBD1 aligns across 12 bases. The germline CDR1 and CDR2 sequences are SNHLY and FYNNEI. This CDR3 comprises 15 residues. The V segment lost 7 bases and the J segment 5 bases; nucleotides outside the gene matches: 9. CDR3 sequence reads: CASTVQGQGADEQYF. CDR3 nucleotides: TGTGCCAGCACCGTTCAGGGACAGGGGGCAGACGAGCAGTACTTC.

The V gene is TRBV7-6, the J gene TRBJ2-1, with a weak D call TRBD2 (6 bases). Trimming cost V 0 bases and J 4 bases, with 22 bases left between them. Germline CDR1 is SGHVS and CDR2 is FNYEAQ. The CDR3 extends over 19 amino acids. The DNA of the CDR3 is TGTGCCAGCAGCTTAGCGCTTGGCGGGACCATTCCCCCTTACAATGAGCAGTTCTTC. Translating it yields CASSLALGGTIPPYNEQFF.

The chain carries TRBV5-1 and TRBJ2-3; TRBD2 agrees at 9 bases. The CDR3 extends over 17 amino acids. Looked up from germline, CDR1 is SGHRS and CDR2 is YFSETQ. V lost 2 bases to trimming and J lost 5 bases; unmatched junction nucleotides: 12. The CDR3 DNA is TGCGCCAGCAGCTTTGGCGGTAGCGGGAGTGGATTAGATACGCAGTATTTT. This codes for CASSFGGSGSGLDTQYF.

The chain carries TRBV28 and TRBJ2-7; 7 nucleotides agree with TRBD1. Trimming at V came to 5 bases and at J to 1 base, leaving 2 bases not matched to a gene. The CDR3 sequence is 13 residues long. CDR1 MDHEN and CDR2 SYDVKM come from the germline V gene. The DNA for the CDR3 is TGTGCCAGCAGTCGGGACAGTTCCTACGAGCAGTACTTC. Protein product: CASSRDSSYEQYF.

The chain recombines TRBV2 with TRBJ1-2; no definite D call. This CDR3 contains 13 residues. Germline assignment: CDR1 SNHLY and CDR2 FYNNEI. V was cut by 10 bases and J by 8 bases, with 20 bases left in between. CDR3 in DNA: TGTGCCACCAAGGAGAGGGAAGTAGGAGGCTACACCTTC. Protein sequence: CATKEREVGGYTF.

The V and J genes are TRBV27 and TRBJ2-7, with TRBD2 identical over 7 bases. This CDR3 is 15 amino acids long. Germline trimming cut 5 bases from V and 4 bases from J; bases unmatched to any gene: 11. Germline V gives CDR1 MNHEY, CDR2 SMNVEV (reference sequence). The CDR3 region has the DNA TGTGCCAGCAGTGGGCTAAGGCGGGAGAGGTACGAGCAGTACTTC. Protein: CASSGLRRERYEQYF.

The chain carries TRBV4-1 and TRBJ1-2, with D perhaps matching TRBD1 (6 bases). CDR1 is MGHRA, CDR2 YSYEKL, per germline. The CDR3 loop spans 13 amino acids. Trimming took 4 bases from V and 5 from J, leaving 11 bases between them. CDR3 DNA sequence: TGCGCCAGCAGCCCAGGGGCTGTTTATGGCTACACCTTC. Encoded protein: CASSPGAVYGYTF.

The chain uses TRBV29-1 and TRBJ2-4, with 12 bases that match TRBD2. V was clipped by 7 bases and J by 10 bases; unmatched bases: 8. This CDR3 comprises 13 residues. The V gene's germline CDR1 is SQVTM and CDR2 ANQGSEA. The CDR3 is CSAIGLAGKIQYF. The CDR3, as DNA: TGCAGCGCCATCGGACTAGCGGGAAAGATTCAGTACTTC.

The V and J genes are TRBV11-2 and TRBJ1-1, with D tentatively TRBD1 (6 bases). Germline lookup yields CDR1 SGHAT and CDR2 FQNNGV. Trimming removed 1 base from V and 4 bases from J, with 10 bases in between. The CDR3 extends over 14 amino acids. CDR3: CASSLAPGVTEAFF. CDR3 bases: TGTGCCAGCAGCTTAGCCCCAGGGGTCACTGAAGCTTTCTTT.

This clone was counted a single time. The chain recombines TRBV9 with TRBJ2-1, with 9 bases that match TRBD2. CDR1 is SGDLS and CDR2 is YYNGEE in the germline V gene. The CDR3 extends over 14 amino acids. V trimming: 7 bases; J trimming: 5 bases; junction bases outside the gene matches: 7. CDR3 bases: TGTGCCAGCTGTAGGGGACTAGCTGACAATGAGCAGTTCTTC. Amino acid sequence: CASCRGLADNEQFF.

The rearrangement joins TRBV9 to TRBJ2-3; a possible D gene is TRBD2 (5 bases). Looked up from germline, CDR1 is SGDLS and CDR2 is YYNGEE. Trimming shortened V by 2 bases and J by 6 bases, and 28 bases separated the two germline ends. CDR3 length: 19 amino acids. The CDR3 region has the DNA TGTGCCAGCAGCGTCCGTAGTGGAGCGGTAGCGCCATCCACGGATACGCAGTATTTT. It yields the protein CASSVRSGAVAPSTDTQYF.

The chain has TRBV5-4 and TRBJ2-6; D might be TRBD1 (5 bases). The CDR3 is made up of 14 amino acids. CDR1 is SGHNT and CDR2 is YYREEE in the germline V gene (reference sequence). V was cut by 5 bases and J by 2 bases, with 8 bases left in between. This chain's CDR3 is CASRDKAGANVLTF. CDR3 DNA: TGTGCCAGCAGGGACAAGGCTGGGGCCAACGTCCTGACTTTC. The full variable domain, its missing parts supplied by reference TRBV5-4 and TRBJ2-6, is ETGVTQSPTHLIKTRGQQVTLRCSSQSGHNTVSWYQQALGQGPQFIFQYYREEENGRGNFPPRFSGLQFPNYSSELNVNALELDDSALYLCASRDKAGANVLTFGAGSRLTVL.

The chain recombines TRBV18 with TRBJ1-2, with 9 positions matching TRBD1. CDR1 KGHSH and CDR2 LQKENI come from the germline V gene. The CDR3 sequence is 17 residues long. V was clipped by 3 bases and J by 1 base; unmatched bases: 9. CDR3 residues: CASSPYTGGASNYGYTF. CDR3 bases: TGTGCCAGCTCACCTTATACAGGGGGCGCTAGTAACTATGGCTACACCTTC.

This chain connects TRBV27 to TRBJ2-1; 7 bases map to TRBD2. J gave up 0 bases and V 3 bases, and 2 bases lay outside the gene matches. CDR1 is MNHEY, CDR2 SMNVEV, per germline (reference sequence). The CDR3 is 15 residues long. This chain's CDR3 is CASSFLAVSYNEQFF. DNA of the CDR3: TGTGCCAGCAGTTTCCTAGCGGTCTCCTACAATGAGCAGTTCTTC.